Listed here are 19 T cell receptor beta chains from one sample, sequenced in a study of OX40 agonist ivuxolimab in advanced cancers. Only in-frame clones appear in the TCRdb table, and some are missing; sequencing was by immunoSEQ multiplex PCR. Among 77,000 or so clones listed, approximately 84% were seen once. This sample comprised CD4+ or CD8+ T cells sorted from blood, obtained in a trial of the OX40 agonist ivuxolimab. The receptors shown here come from an adult with an advanced solid tumor such as melanoma, head and neck, liver or kidney cancer.

The CDR3 region is CASSLGGQRSSGNTIYF. The CDR3 DNA is TGCGCCAGCAGCTTGGGAGGACAGAGAAGCTCTGGAAACACCATATATTTT. The chain is built from TRBV5-1 and TRBJ1-3; possibly TRBD1 for D (6 bases). This CDR3 is 17 amino acids long. Germline V gene lookup returns CDR1 SGHRS and CDR2 YFSETQ. Trimming cost V 0 bases and J 0 bases, with 13 bases left between them. The complete variable domain, with remaining parts taken from reference TRBV5-1 and TRBJ1-3, reads KAGVTQTPRYLIKTRGQQVTLSCSPISGHRSVSWYQQTPGQGLQFLFEYFSETQRNKGNFPGRFSGRQFSNSRSEMNVSTLELGDSALYLCASSLGGQRSSGNTIYFGEGSWLTVV.

The chain combines TRBV27 with TRBJ2-7; the D is unclear. Germline-derived CDR1 and CDR2 are MNHEY and SMNVEV (reference sequence). V shed 6 bases and J shed 2 bases, with 2 bases lying between them. The CDR3 sequence is 10 residues long. CDR3 nucleotide sequence: TGTGCCAGCAGCACCTACGAGCAGTACTTC. It codes for CASSTYEQYF.

V usage is TRBV18 and J usage is TRBJ1-1, with 9 positions matching TRBD1. The junction had 2 bases not matched to a gene; V was cut back by 6 bases and J by 3 bases. The CDR3 runs to 13 residues. CDR1 is KGHSH and CDR2 is LQKENI in the germline V gene. Here the CDR3 DNA reads TGTGCCAGCTCTTGGACAGGGGACACTGAAGCTTTCTTT. It translates to CASSWTGDTEAFF.

V and J are TRBV7-9 and TRBJ2-5; D ambiguous. Germline V gene data show CDR1 as SEHNR and CDR2 as FQNEAQ (reference sequence). Trimming left V 1 base short and J 4 bases short, with 13 bases between. This CDR3 is built from 15 residues. The CDR3 DNA sequence: TGTGCCAGCAGCTTAGGGCTCGGCAGGTCAGAGACCCAGTACTTC. Encoded protein: CASSLGLGRSETQYF.

The rearrangement links TRBV7-3 to TRBJ1-6; 12 bases fit TRBD1. Germline V gene sequence: CDR1 SGHTA, CDR2 FQGTGA. V shed 4 bases and J 6 bases; nucleotides not matched to a gene: 7. The CDR3 length is 17 residues. The CDR3 loop is CASSSGTGGAGNSPLHF. CDR3 nucleotide sequence: TGTGCCAGCAGCTCCGGGACAGGGGGCGCGGGTAATTCACCCCTCCACTTT.

This clone appeared a single time. The chain combines TRBV5-1 with TRBJ2-2; D might be TRBD1 (6 bases). Trimming pared 4 bases from V and 3 bases from J, leaving 10 bases between. Germline lookup yields CDR1 SGHRS and CDR2 YFSETQ. CDR3 length: 14 amino acids. The CDR3 loop is CASSADSYTGELFF. The CDR3 coding sequence is TGCGCCAGCAGCGCGGACAGCTACACCGGGGAGCTGTTTTTT.

The gene calls are TRBV7-2 and TRBJ1-2; TRBD1 aligns across 8 bases. The CDR3 loop spans 14 amino acids. Germline V gene lookup returns CDR1 SGHTA and CDR2 FQGNSA. V lost 5 bases, J lost 6 bases, and 8 bases stayed unmatched. CDR3 sequence (DNA): TGTGCCAGCAGCCGCCAGGGGGCGCAGGATGGCTACACCTTC. This translates into CASSRQGAQDGYTF.

The chain employs TRBV28 and TRBJ2-3; TRBD1 agrees at 11 bases. V lost 5 bases and J lost 0; bases outside the gene matches: 1. Per germline, CDR1 MDHEN and CDR2 SYDVKM. This CDR3 is 15 amino acids long. Here the CDR3 reads CASSGQGASTDTQYF. In nucleotides, the CDR3 is TGTGCCAGCAGTGGACAGGGGGCTAGCACAGATACGCAGTATTTT.

This clone was detected only a few times. This chain links TRBV5-4 with TRBJ2-3; 10 nucleotides align to TRBD1. Germline trimming cut 1 base from V and 6 bases from J; bases unmatched to any gene: 5. The CDR3 spans 15 residues. Germline-derived CDR1 and CDR2 are SGHNT and YYREEE (reference sequence). In nucleotides, the CDR3 is TGTGCCAGCAGCTTGAGGGACAGGGGTTATGATACGCAGTATTTT. Translating it yields CASSLRDRGYDTQYF.

The chain has TRBV28 and TRBJ2-7; D possibly corresponds to TRBD1 (7 bases). Looked up from germline, CDR1 is MDHEN and CDR2 is SYDVKM. CDR3 length equals 13 residues. V was shortened by 6 bases and J by 9 bases, with 18 bases between the two germline ends. For the CDR3, the DNA is TGTGCCAGCAGGGTGACAGGGCTGGGGGGGCAGTACTTC. It encodes CASRVTGLGGQYF.

The chain has TRBV5-1 and TRBJ2-7; tentative D call: TRBD2 (6 bases). Between the trimmed V and J ends, which lost 0 bases and 6 bases, there was a span of 22 bases. Germline assignment: CDR1 SGHRS and CDR2 YFSETQ. The length of the CDR3 is 17 residues. The CDR3 reads CASSLDWTRLRDGEQYF. The CDR3, as DNA: TGCGCCAGCAGCTTGGATTGGACACGCCTGCGGGATGGCGAGCAGTACTTC. Filled out from reference TRBV5-1 and TRBJ2-7, the complete variable domain reads KAGVTQTPRYLIKTRGQQVTLSCSPISGHRSVSWYQQTPGQGLQFLFEYFSETQRNKGNFPGRFSGRQFSNSRSEMNVSTLELGDSALYLCASSLDWTRLRDGEQYFGPGTRLTVT.

This rearrangement joins TRBV10-1 to TRBJ1-6, with D perhaps TRBD1 (5 bases). The germline V gene encodes CDR1 WNHNN and CDR2 SYGVQD (reference sequence). V was shortened by 6 bases and J by 7 bases, with 16 bases between the two germline ends. CDR3 length: 15 amino acids. CDR3 amino acids: CASSHWQGRNSPLHF. DNA of the CDR3: TGCGCCAGCAGCCACTGGCAGGGTCGCAATTCACCCCTCCACTTT.

The chain couples TRBV28 to TRBJ2-3; the match to TRBD1 covers 8 bases. Germline CDR1 and CDR2: MDHEN and SYDVKM. V was pared by 3 bases and J by 1 base, with 6 bases of the junction left unmatched. The CDR3 consists of 16 residues. The CDR3 sequence is CASSLGLTGGTDTQYF. CDR3 in DNA: TGTGCCAGCAGTTTGGGCCTGACAGGGGGCACAGATACGCAGTATTTT.

This clone was recorded only once. The rearrangement uses TRBV7-9 and TRBJ1-1; no reliable D call. The CDR3 contains 13 residues. Germline CDR1 and CDR2: SEHNR and FQNEAQ (reference sequence). V was shortened by 5 bases and J by 7 bases, with 14 bases between the two germline ends. CDR3 residues: CASSPDRFGEAFF. The CDR3, as DNA: TGTGCCAGCAGCCCAGATCGTTTCGGTGAAGCTTTCTTT.

This chain uses TRBV30 with TRBJ2-7; TRBD2 aligns across 15 bases. The junction had 16 bases not matched to a gene; V was cut back by 1 base and J by 3 bases. The CDR3 extends over 20 amino acids. In germline, CDR1 is GTSNPN, CDR2 SVGIG (reference sequence). CDR3 DNA: TGTGCCTGGAGTGCGTTTCCGGGACTAGCGGGGGGTTGGGACGGCTACGAGCAGTACTTC. Translation gives CAWSAFPGLAGGWDGYEQYF.

The CDR3 protein is CASKAGVGNRGGNSPLHF. The CDR3 DNA reads as TGTGCCAGTAAGGCAGGGGTGGGGAACCGTGGAGGTAATTCACCCCTCCACTTT. J is TRBJ1-6 and V is TRBV19; the D gene is possibly TRBD1 (6 bases). The CDR3 has 18 amino acids. V lost 7 bases and J 6 bases, leaving 25 bases between the germline ends. Germline V CDR1 and CDR2: LNHDA, SQIVND (reference sequence).

This clone was seen more than once but under ten times. V is TRBV28 and J is TRBJ2-3, with D perhaps TRBD2 (6 bases). Germline V CDR1 and CDR2: MDHEN, SYDVKM. Trimming shortened V by 4 bases and J by 4 bases, and 6 bases separated the two germline ends. The CDR3 covers 12 residues. CDR3 nucleotide sequence: TGTGCCAGCAGTTGGGGGGCAGATACGCAGTATTTT. Translating gives CASSWGADTQYF.

The chain carries TRBV11-2 and TRBJ2-3, with D tentatively TRBD2 (6 bases). V shed 0 bases and J shed 9 bases, with 10 bases lying between them. This CDR3 comprises 13 residues. Per germline, CDR1 SGHAT and CDR2 FQNNGV. In nucleotides, the CDR3 is TGTGCCAGCAGCTTAGATGTCGGGGGAACGCAGTATTTT. It yields the protein CASSLDVGGTQYF. Full variable domain (outside the CDR3, taken from reference TRBV11-2 and TRBJ2-3): EAGVAQSPRYKIIEKRQSVAFWCNPISGHATLYWYQQILGQGPKLLIQFQNNGVVDDSQLPKDRFSAERLKGVDSTLKIQPAKLEDSAVYLCASSLDVGGTQYFGPGTRLTVL.

This rearrangement joins TRBV6-6 to TRBJ1-2; weak D call: TRBD1 (5 bases). This CDR3 has 12 amino acids. Germline CDR1 is MNHNY and CDR2 is SVGAGI (reference sequence). Trimming removed 5 bases from V and 8 bases from J, with 12 bases in between. The DNA for the CDR3 is TGTGCCAGCAGTCCAGCGGGGGGGGGCTACACCTTC. It specifies CASSPAGGGYTF.